Given below is one TCR beta chain in context. Its antigen is unidentified. The treatment: approximately nine-day PBMC culture with coronavirus spike peptide pools or control peptides (ViraFEST assay). The data are from a study of vaccination and CD4 T cells after COVID-19. Broader study findings: Spike mono-reactivity marked 304 of 307 vaccine-specific clones in convalescent patients.

Cultured CD4+ T-cell DNA underwent Oncomine TCR Beta short-read sequencing. Each CDR3 protein is one row after TCRdb ran MiXCR on the PCR reads. Found here are under 15,000 distinct CDR3 sequences, roughly 55% of them singletons; the top ten hold approximately 22%. The CDR3 spans 16 residues. V was clipped by 3 bases and J by 6 bases, with 24 bases between them. The germline V gene encodes CDR1 DFQATT and CDR2 SNEGSKA (reference sequence). Input material: CD4+ T cells from blood, cultured in vitro. This TCR came from a human donor who had recovered from COVID-19. V gene TRBV20-1 combines with J gene TRBJ2-7; the D gene could be TRBD1 or TRBD2 (5 bases each). The CDR3 region is CSASSSGPTASGEQYF. In DNA form, the CDR3 reads TGCAGTGCTAGTTCTTCGGGACCCACCGCCTCTGGCGAGCAGTACTTC.